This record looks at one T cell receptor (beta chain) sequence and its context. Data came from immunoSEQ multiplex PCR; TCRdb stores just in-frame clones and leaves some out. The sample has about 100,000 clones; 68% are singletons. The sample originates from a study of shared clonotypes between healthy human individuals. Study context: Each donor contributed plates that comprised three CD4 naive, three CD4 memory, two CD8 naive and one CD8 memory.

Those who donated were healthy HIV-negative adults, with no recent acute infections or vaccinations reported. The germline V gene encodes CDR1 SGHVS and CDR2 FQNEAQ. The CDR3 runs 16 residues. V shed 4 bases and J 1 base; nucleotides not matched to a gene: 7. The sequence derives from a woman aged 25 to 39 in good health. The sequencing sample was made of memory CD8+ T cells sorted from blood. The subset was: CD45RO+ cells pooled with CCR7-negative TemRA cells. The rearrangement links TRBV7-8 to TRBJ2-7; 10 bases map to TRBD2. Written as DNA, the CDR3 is TGTGCCAGCAGCTCAAGTAGCGGGAGGTGGTCCTACGAGCAGTACTTC. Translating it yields CASSSSSGRWSYEQYF.